A selection of T cell receptor beta chains follows, all from one sample in a study of shared clonotypes between healthy human individuals. Generated by immunoSEQ multiplex PCR, the TCRdb table keeps only in-frame clones and is missing some. Here the sample spans around 1 million clones, over 60% being singletons. The sequenced sample consisted of memory CD4+ T cells sorted from blood. The receptors were gathered from a man aged 18 to 29 in good health. The CDR3 runs from the conserved cysteine through the conserved F or W. The order of the fields is V gene, clone size, CDR3 protein. Clone size appears in some rows only: once, few, many, or a class for an expanded clone.

v_gene: TRBV6-6; abundance: -; CDR3aa: CASSYRFNEQFF
v_gene: TRBV6-5; abundance: -; CDR3aa: CASSYGRGNYGYTF
v_gene: TRBV10-3; abundance: -; CDR3aa: CAIGQTGNTGELFF
v_gene: TRBV9; abundance: -; CDR3aa: CASSAHSTDTQYF
v_gene: TRBV28; abundance: once; CDR3aa: CASSFGGFSYNEQFF
v_gene: TRBV10-1; abundance: -; CDR3aa: CASSESPGSTDTQYF
v_gene: TRBV6-1; abundance: -; CDR3aa: CASSGQGAGYGYTF
v_gene: TRBV21-1; abundance: -; CDR3aa: CARIRDSYSNQPQHF
v_gene: TRBV4-1; abundance: -; CDR3aa: CASSQDRGGPSNEQFF
v_gene: TRBV5-1; abundance: -; CDR3aa: CASSLDRNYEQYF
v_gene: TRBV10-3; abundance: -; CDR3aa: CAISDKGLSTDTQYF
v_gene: TRBV7-9; abundance: few; CDR3aa: CASSLDLGPLHF
v_gene: TRBV21-1; abundance: many; CDR3aa: CASGAETSGEPYEQYF
v_gene: TRBV6-1; abundance: -; CDR3aa: CASSEDGSSYNSPLHF
v_gene: TRBV21-1; abundance: once; CDR3aa: CASSKDGGRTSYNEQFF
v_gene: TRBV5-4; abundance: -; CDR3aa: CASSPTGVLNTEAFF
v_gene: TRBV28; abundance: -; CDR3aa: CASLGGSSATYEQYF
v_gene: TRBV2; abundance: -; CDR3aa: CASSETSALYEQYF
v_gene: TRBV28; abundance: -; CDR3aa: CASSLGQVIQQFF
v_gene: TRBV5-8; abundance: few; CDR3aa: CASRAGRQETQYF
v_gene: TRBV15; abundance: -; CDR3aa: CATSRDAELSGYTF
v_gene: TRBV5-1; abundance: -; CDR3aa: CASSLNIMVTGEQYF
v_gene: TRBV6-5; abundance: -; CDR3aa: CATLRDRGPNYGYTF
v_gene: TRBV5-6; abundance: -; CDR3aa: CASSTGTRTYEQYF
v_gene: TRBV5-1; abundance: many; CDR3aa: CASSVGQGRSSGGNHEQYF
v_gene: TRBV18; abundance: -; CDR3aa: CASSPGLNQPQHF
v_gene: TRBV7-9; abundance: many; CDR3aa: CASSLAGSLSYNEQFF
v_gene: TRBV7-3; abundance: -; CDR3aa: CASSRDGTGGSPLHF
v_gene: TRBV27; abundance: few; CDR3aa: CASSGHGREKLFF
v_gene: TRBV11-2; abundance: -; CDR3aa: CASTTSTTLSYNEQFF
v_gene: TRBV18; abundance: -; CDR3aa: CASSQGQGSYEQYF
v_gene: TRBV7-2; abundance: -; CDR3aa: CASRSPGLAFNEQFF
v_gene: TRBV10-2; abundance: -; CDR3aa: CASRGGNNEQFF
v_gene: TRBV19; abundance: -; CDR3aa: CASRFGALLNNEQFF
v_gene: TRBV6-1; abundance: -; CDR3aa: CASTRAGQNTGELFF
v_gene: TRBV5-1; abundance: -; CDR3aa: CASSLEQPTGELFF
v_gene: TRBV30; abundance: -; CDR3aa: CAWSSGQLRANSPLHF
v_gene: TRBV19; abundance: few; CDR3aa: CASSFDTGSQHF
v_gene: TRBV5-1; abundance: -; CDR3aa: CASSPTGGRETQYF
v_gene: TRBV6-5; abundance: -; CDR3aa: CASSPADYTEAFF
v_gene: TRBV30; abundance: -; CDR3aa: CACGQTNSPLHF
v_gene: TRBV30; abundance: -; CDR3aa: CAWTQQSGGYNEQFF
v_gene: TRBV5-5; abundance: -; CDR3aa: CASRPRDGVRTDTQYF
v_gene: TRBV11-2; abundance: -; CDR3aa: CASSPTGVMETQYF
v_gene: TRBV2; abundance: -; CDR3aa: CASRGRGHSYEQYF
v_gene: TRBV6-6; abundance: -; CDR3aa: CASRTGEYEQYF
v_gene: TRBV2; abundance: -; CDR3aa: CASSGTRQETQYF
v_gene: TRBV19; abundance: -; CDR3aa: CASSTSRGREKLFF